The 10 T cell receptor beta chains given below trace back to one sample, sequenced in a study of T-cell memory formation after mild COVID-19. TCRdb reprocessed the 5' RACE reads with MiXCR, giving one entry per CDR3 protein. The sample has 300,000 to 400,000 distinct CDR3 sequences, approximately 16% seen once. Input material: PBMCs or a T cell subset sorted from them (not recorded which). Every receptor here comes from a man aged 18-30 years who had mild COVID-19 (a few samples of this study predate the infection). Cell type and time point are not known.

V is TRBV6-5 and J is TRBJ2-1; D is unresolved. Trimming removed 0 bases at V and 0 bases at J, with 9 bases between. Per germline, CDR1 MNHEY and CDR2 SVGAGI. This CDR3 is 16 amino acids long. This CDR3 reads CASSYSMGSSYNEQFF. The CDR3 DNA sequence: TGTGCCAGCAGTTACTCGATGGGTAGCTCCTACAATGAGCAGTTCTTC.

This clonotype appeared many times. This chain joins TRBV29-1 and TRBJ2-5; D is uncertain. The CDR3 has 14 amino acids. The germline V gene has CDR1 SQVTM and CDR2 ANQGSEA. V lost 1 base and J lost 4, with 13 bases in between. The CDR3 DNA follows: TGCAGCGTTGAAGCCTTAAAGTTTGGAGAGACCCAGTACTTC. Translating gives CSVEALKFGETQYF.

This clonotype has a count of ten or more. The chain is built from TRBV15 and TRBJ2-7; D is possibly TRBD1 (6 bases). Germline CDR1 reads LNHNV; CDR2 reads YYDKDF (reference sequence). Trimming left V 0 bases short and J 2 bases short, with 17 bases between. This CDR3 has 17 residues. The CDR3 coding sequence is TGTGCCACCAGCAGAGAAGCCGGTGGAGGACAGACCTACGAGCAGTACTTC. The encoded protein is CATSREAGGGQTYEQYF. Together with reference TRBV15 and TRBJ2-7, the CDR3 gives the full variable domain: DAMVIQNPRYQVTQFGKPVTLSCSQTLNHNVMYWYQQKSSQAPKLLFHYYDKDFNNEADTPDNFQSRRPNTSFCFLDIRSPGLGDTAMYLCATSREAGGGQTYEQYFGPGTRLTVT.

This clonotype was counted a few times. The CDR3 sequence: CASSLEASGGATDTQYF. The CDR3 DNA reads as TGTGCCAGCAGCCTAGAGGCTAGCGGGGGGGCGACAGATACGCAGTATTTT. The gene calls are TRBV7-2 and TRBJ2-3, with 12 positions matching TRBD2. CDR3 length: 17 residues. Trimming at V came to 5 bases and at J to 3 bases, leaving 9 bases not matched to a gene. Looked up from germline, CDR1 is SGHTA and CDR2 is FQGNSA.

Ten or more counts support this clonotype. J is TRBJ1-1 and V is TRBV12-3 or TRBV12-4; maybe TRBD1 (5 bases). V shed 5 bases and J shed 0 bases, with 10 bases lying between them. The CDR3 extends over 14 amino acids. CDR3: CASSPWGVNTEAFF. In DNA form, the CDR3 reads TGTGCCAGCAGTCCATGGGGGGTGAACACTGAAGCTTTCTTT.

This clonotype came up a few times. CDR3 region: CASSFRRNTGELFF. As DNA, the CDR3 is TGTGCCAGCAGCTTCCGCAGAAACACCGGGGAGCTGTTTTTT. The chain carries TRBV7-2 and TRBJ2-2; no clear D gene. The CDR3 is 14 amino acids. Trimming pared 3 bases from V and 2 bases from J, leaving 7 bases between. Germline CDR1 SGHTA, CDR2 FQGNSA.

This clonotype has ten or more counts. This chain connects TRBV18 to TRBJ2-1, with 8 positions matching TRBD2. This CDR3 comprises 16 residues. V was clipped by 0 bases and J by 5 bases; unmatched bases: 6. Germline CDR1 is KGHSH and CDR2 is LQKENI. The CDR3 protein is CASSPPGLGADNEQFF. DNA for the CDR3: TGTGCCAGCTCACCACCGGGACTAGGGGCTGACAATGAGCAGTTCTTC.

This chain connects TRBV20-1 to TRBJ1-2; D may be TRBD1 (5 bases). The CDR3 extends over 14 amino acids. Germline V gives CDR1 DFQATT, CDR2 SNEGSKA (reference sequence). Trimming took 2 bases from V and 5 from J, leaving 15 bases between them. The CDR3 protein is CSARRDSKGYGYTF. Written as DNA, the CDR3 is TGCAGTGCTAGACGTGACAGCAAGGGATATGGCTACACCTTC.

This clonotype was observed a handful of times. V and J are TRBV5-1 and TRBJ2-1, with 8 bases matching TRBD1. V trimming: 6 bases; J trimming: 1 base; junction bases outside the gene matches: 15. Looked up from germline, CDR1 is SGHRS and CDR2 is YFSETQ. This CDR3 spans 18 amino acids. DNA of the CDR3: TGCGCCAGCAATGGCAGGGGGCTCTTTCGAGGGTCCTACAATGAGCAGTTCTTC. This encodes CASNGRGLFRGSYNEQFF.

The J gene is TRBJ2-7, the V gene TRBV7-2; no clear D gene. V lost 4 bases and J lost 2, with 6 bases in between. Germline loops: CDR1 SGHTA, CDR2 FQGNSA. The CDR3 contains 12 residues. Written as DNA, the CDR3 is TGTGCCAGCAGCTCCAACCCCTACGAGCAGTACTTC. Protein: CASSSNPYEQYF.